This T cell receptor (beta chain) was sequenced for a study of OX40 agonist ivuxolimab in advanced cancers. The wider study: At doses from 0.01 to 10 mg/kg, patients were given intravenous ivuxolimab every 2 weeks.

The ends lost 2 bases at V and 4 bases at J; junction bases unmatched: 3. This CDR3 has 15 residues. Germline lookup yields CDR1 SGHAT and CDR2 FQNNGV. Assay: immunoSEQ multiplex PCR; the TCRdb copy retains only in-frame clones and omits some. The sample has about 7,400 clones; more than 85% are singletons. J is TRBJ2-7 and V is TRBV11-2; TRBD2 matches 12 bases. The sequence derives from an adult with an advanced solid tumor such as melanoma, head and neck, liver or kidney cancer. The sequenced sample was CD4+ or CD8+ T cells sorted from blood, obtained in a trial of the OX40 agonist ivuxolimab. The CDR3, as DNA: TGTGCCAGCAGCTTACCCGGACTAGCGGGGTACGAGCAGTACTTC. Protein product: CASSLPGLAGYEQYF.